These 15 T cell receptor beta chains share one sample of origin, sequenced in a study of T cell clonality in common variable immunodeficiency. Repertoires were generated with immunoSEQ multiplex PCR, while TCRdb's copy carries only in-frame clones and drops some. Altogether about 26,000 clones were found in the sample, and no singletons occur. These TCRs are of unknown antigen specificity. Overall study results and limits: Fewer deletions and N-nucleotide insertions were reportedly seen in common variable immunodeficiency TCR beta sequences.

Sequencing used peripheral blood mononuclear cells. All receptors derive from a human donor with common variable immunodeficiency.

This clone appeared many times. The read is 3 residues too short to cover the CDR3 end, so that end is filled in from the germline J gene. This chain uses TRBV7-9 with TRBJ2-3; possible D gene TRBD1, 5 bases. The CDR3 contains 15 residues. Germline-derived CDR1 and CDR2 are SEHNR and FQNEAQ (reference sequence). Trimming shortened V by 3 bases and J by 0 bases, and 10 bases separated the two germline ends. CDR3 DNA, as far as it was read: TGTGCCAGCAGCTTCGTAAGGGGCAGCACAGATACG. Its translation: CASSFVRGSTDT. The full-length CDR3 reads as CASSFVRGSTDTQYF.

This clone showed up just a few times. From the germline J gene comes the end of the CDR3, since the read stops 3 residues before it. This chain joins TRBV7-9 and TRBJ2-3; 10 nucleotides line up with TRBD2. This CDR3 is built from 15 residues. The germline V gene has CDR1 SEHNR and CDR2 FQNEAQ (reference sequence). The V and J ends lost 8 bases and 1 base, in that order; junction bases with no gene match: 6. The CDR3 protein is CASASGGAGTDTQYF. The covered CDR3 bases are TGTGCCAGCGCGAGCGGGGGGGCCGGCACAGATACG. Based on the CDR3 plus reference TRBV7-9 and TRBJ2-3, the full variable domain is DTGVSQNPRHKITKRGQNVTFRCDPISEHNRLYWYRQTLGQGPEFLTYFQNEAQLEKSRLLSDRFSAERPKGSFSTLEIQRTEQGDSAMYLCASASGGAGTDTQYFGPGTRLTVL.

At least ten counts were recorded for this clone. The CDR3 DNA, read in part, is TGCAGTGCGCATAAGGGGGCGGACGAG. Protein product: CSAHKGADE. The complete CDR3 sequence is CSAHKGADEQYF. This chain joins TRBV20-1 and TRBJ2-7; 7 bases align to TRBD1. The read terminates 3 residues before the CDR3 end, so the remaining end is supplied by the germline J gene. The germline V gene has CDR1 DFQATT and CDR2 SNEGSKA (reference sequence). The V segment lost 6 bases and the J segment 5 bases; nucleotides outside the gene matches: 7. This CDR3 contains 12 residues.

This clone was counted ten times or more. The CDR3 protein is CASSYSLAGGPDTQYF. CDR3 DNA (partial): TGTGCCAGCAGTTACTCTCTAGCGGGGGGCCCAGATACG. The chain links TRBV6-2 or TRBV6-3 to TRBJ2-3; 11 positions match TRBD2. The read comes to an end 3 residues before the CDR3 does, leaving the germline J gene to fill in the end. V lost 0 bases to trimming and J lost 4 bases; unmatched junction nucleotides: 3. Per the germline V gene, CDR1 is MNHEY and CDR2 is SVGEGT. This CDR3 has 16 residues.

Details on this clone: The read ends 3 residues before the CDR3 terminus; that terminus is restored from the germline J gene. This chain uses TRBV7-8 with TRBJ1-1, with TRBD1 matching 8 bases. This CDR3 region has 18 residues. Germline CDR1 and CDR2: SGHVS and FQNEAQ. V gave up 5 bases and J gave up 3 bases; unmatched junction bases: 17. Incomplete CDR3 DNA: TGTGCCAGCAGCCAAATGGGACAACAGGGGGGTGGGTACACTGAA. Encoded protein: CASSQMGQQGGGYTE. The CDR3 as a whole reads CASSQMGQQGGGYTEAFF.

This clone was seen ten or more times. The CDR3 end lies 3 residues beyond the end of the read and is filled in from the germline J gene. The same CDR3 can be traced to other DNA sequences in this sample. The rearrangement joins TRBV7-2 to TRBJ2-3; unclear D gene. This CDR3 contains 14 residues. CDR1 is SGHTA and CDR2 is FQGNSA in the germline V gene. Between the trimmed V and J ends, which lost 3 bases and 2 bases, there was a span of 9 bases. The CDR3 bases that were read are TGTGCCAGCAGCTTGCGAGCTTCCACAGATACG. It yields the protein CASSLRASTDT. The full-length CDR3 reads as CASSLRASTDTQYF.

As for this clone: The read ends 3 residues before the CDR3 terminus; that terminus is restored from the germline J gene. The chain couples TRBV18 to TRBJ2-7, with 7 positions matching TRBD1. V was clipped by 3 bases and J by 0 bases; unmatched bases: 5. The CDR3 runs to 15 residues. Looked up from germline, CDR1 is KGHSH and CDR2 is LQKENI. Here the CDR3 reads CASSPGQLHSYEQYF. Incomplete CDR3 DNA: TGTGCCAGCTCACCGGGACAGCTGCACTCCTACGAG.

This clone was counted ten times or more. The covered CDR3 bases are TGTGCCAGCAGCCAAACAAACAGGGGGACTGAA. It is translated as CASSQTNRGTE. The CDR3 as a whole reads CASSQTNRGTEAFF. The chain uses TRBV3-1 (or the pseudogene TRBV3-2) and TRBJ1-1; 8 bases are a match to TRBD1. The read ends 3 residues before the CDR3 terminus; that terminus is restored from the germline J gene. Germline V lookup: CDR1 LGHDT, CDR2 YNNKEL (reference sequence). CDR3 size: 14 residues. V dropped 2 bases and J dropped 5; count of bases not matched to a gene: 4.

Comment on this clone: The CDR3 end falls 3 residues outside the read, so it is completed with the germline J gene. This chain connects TRBV7-9 to TRBJ2-7; D might be TRBD2 (5 bases). CDR1 is SEHNR and CDR2 is FQNEAQ in the germline V gene (reference sequence). V lost 5 bases, J lost 0 bases, and 14 bases lay in between. This CDR3 region has 15 residues. CDR3 sequence: CASSTGPGNSYEQYF. The part of the CDR3 DNA that was read is TGTGCCAGCAGCACGGGCCCGGGGAACTCCTACGAG.

This clone came up a few times. The read is 3 residues too short to cover the CDR3 end, so that end is filled in from the germline J gene. The J gene is TRBJ1-5, the V gene TRBV18, with D perhaps matching TRBD1 (5 bases). CDR1 KGHSH and CDR2 LQKENI come from the germline V gene. The CDR3 runs 16 residues. Trimming shortened V by 3 bases and J by 1 base, and 13 bases separated the two germline ends. CDR3 bases read: TGTGCCAGCTCACCTGCGGCGCAGGGAAGCAATCAGCCC. Its protein product is CASSPAAQGSNQP. The complete CDR3 protein is CASSPAAQGSNQPQHF.

Concerning this clone: The read is 3 residues too short to cover the CDR3 end, so that end is filled in from the germline J gene. This chain links TRBV7-9 with TRBJ1-4; TRBD1 agrees at 9 bases. The ends lost 2 bases at V and 5 bases at J; junction bases unmatched: 0. The germline CDR1 and CDR2 sequences are SEHNR and FQNEAQ (reference sequence). The CDR3 has 14 residues. The CDR3 loop reads CASSLTGGNEKLFF. The CDR3 DNA, read in part, is TGTGCCAGCAGCTTAACAGGGGGCAATGAAAAA.

This clone was seen repeatedly, ten times or more. Read sequence stops 3 residues before the CDR3 end, and the germline J gene provides the missing end. The gene calls are TRBV20-1 and TRBJ2-2; a possible D gene is TRBD2 (6 bases). There are 13 residues in the CDR3. Germline V lookup: CDR1 DFQATT, CDR2 SNEGSKA (reference sequence). V gave up 3 bases and J gave up 6 bases, with 11 bases separating them. CDR3 sequence: CSASWRGAGELFF. CDR3 bases read: TGCAGTGCTAGTTGGCGGGGAGCCGGGGAG.

This clone was recorded many times. The sequence runs out 3 residues before the end of the CDR3; the remainder is reconstructed from the germline J gene. The chain has TRBV9 and TRBJ2-5; tentatively, D is TRBD1 (6 bases). CDR3 length: 15 amino acids. Per germline, CDR1 SGDLS and CDR2 YYNGEE. Trimming pared 4 bases from V and 3 bases from J, leaving 16 bases between. Partial CDR3 DNA: TGTGCCAGCAGCCCCCTAAAAGGGGGTAAAGAGACC. Its protein is CASSPLKGGKET. From start to end, the CDR3 is CASSPLKGGKETQYF.

This clone occurred many times. The missing CDR3 end, 3 residues past where the read stops, is filled in from the germline J gene. V gene TRBV7-9 combines with J gene TRBJ2-5; D is ambiguous. The CDR3 runs to 13 residues. Looked up from germline, CDR1 is SEHNR and CDR2 is FQNEAQ (reference sequence). Trimming stripped 8 bases from V and 1 base from J, with 11 bases between. The sequenced CDR3 bases are TGTGCCAGCGCTGCGGCGGTCCAAGAGACC. It codes for CASAAAVQET. The whole CDR3 is CASAAAVQETQYF. The whole variable domain, filled in from reference TRBV7-9 and TRBJ2-5, reads DTGVSQNPRHKITKRGQNVTFRCDPISEHNRLYWYRQTLGQGPEFLTYFQNEAQLEKSRLLSDRFSAERPKGSFSTLEIQRTEQGDSAMYLCASAAAVQETQYFGPGTRLLVL.

Ten or more counts support this clone. Coverage ceases 3 residues before the CDR3 finishes, and the germline J gene fills in the end. The chain combines TRBV5-1 with TRBJ2-1, with 11 bases fitting TRBD2. Trimming at V came to 4 bases and at J to 4 bases, leaving 13 bases not matched to a gene. This CDR3 is 18 amino acids long. Per the germline V gene, CDR1 is SGHRS and CDR2 is YFSETQ. Here the CDR3 reads CASSTTGTSGNIYNEQFF. The CDR3 bases that were read are TGCGCCAGCAGCACAACCGGGACTAGCGGAAACATTTACAATGAG.